The sequence of this TCR beta chain was determined in a study of T cells expressing NK-cell markers. The CDR3 contains 13 residues. With the 5' RACE reads reprocessed, TCRdb shows one record per CDR3 protein and no DNA. This table lists 120,000 to 150,000 distinct CDR3 sequences. The TCR was taken from a young man in good health. The rearrangement links TRBV12-3 or TRBV12-4 to TRBJ2-3; without DNA, the TCRdb call of TRBD1 cannot be checked. Sequenced sample: blood T cells: a sorted CD56 or NKG2C T cell subset, CD4+ or CD8+ T cells, or bulk PBMC T cells (not recorded which). This CDR3 is CASSPGQGGTQYF.